These 29 T cell receptor beta chains originate from one sample sequenced in a study of T cell responses to AZD1222 COVID-19 vaccine. Some clones are missing from TCRdb's copy, which holds only in-frame ones; the method was immunoSEQ multiplex PCR. The sample shows approximately 130,000 clones, roughly 88% of them seen only once. The sample was peripheral blood, taken 28 days after the second AZD1222 dose. Receptor source: an adult who received the AZD1222 COVID-19 vaccine.

V is TRBV7-2 and J is TRBJ2-1; 7 nucleotides align to TRBD2. The germline CDR1 and CDR2 sequences are SGHTA and FQGNSA. The V segment lost 5 bases and the J segment 13 bases; nucleotides outside the gene matches: 5. This CDR3 is 11 amino acids long. The CDR3 coding sequence is TGTGCCAGCAGCCCCCAGCGGGACCAGTTCTTC. Translated, it gives CASSPQRDQFF.

The rearrangement links TRBV5-1 to TRBJ2-7, with D perhaps TRBD1 (5 bases). V dropped 3 bases and J dropped 2 bases, with 9 bases sitting between them. Germline CDR1 and CDR2: SGHRS and YFSETQ. The CDR3 has 13 amino acids. Here the CDR3 reads CASSSDRAYEQYF. CDR3 DNA: TGCGCCAGCAGCTCCGACAGAGCCTACGAGCAGTACTTC. The variable domain in full, with the rest retrieved from reference TRBV5-1 and TRBJ2-7, is KAGVTQTPRYLIKTRGQQVTLSCSPISGHRSVSWYQQTPGQGLQFLFEYFSETQRNKGNFPGRFSGRQFSNSRSEMNVSTLELGDSALYLCASSSDRAYEQYFGPGTRLTVT.

The V and J genes are TRBV7-2 and TRBJ2-3; D assignment may be TRBD1 or TRBD2 (6 bases each). V was pared by 5 bases and J by 1 base, with 16 bases between. Germline V gene sequence: CDR1 SGHTA, CDR2 FQGNSA. This CDR3 is 16 amino acids long. For the CDR3, the DNA is TGTGCCAGCAGCACCCGGACAGCGGGCGGCACAGATACGCAGTATTTT. Encoded protein: CASSTRTAGGTDTQYF.

This sequence joins TRBV2 and TRBJ1-5; weak D call: TRBD1 (6 bases). Germline V CDR1 and CDR2: SNHLY, FYNNEI. The CDR3 extends over 15 amino acids. The V end lost 2 bases, the J end lost 1 base, and 9 bases lay between the germline ends. The CDR3 DNA reads as TGTGCCAGCAGTGAAAACACAGGGAGCAATCAGCCCCAGCATTTT. Its translation is CASSENTGSNQPQHF.

V gene TRBV28 combines with J gene TRBJ1-2, with D unresolved. Trimming took 7 bases from V and 4 from J, leaving 28 bases between them. Germline values: CDR1 MDHEN, CDR2 SYDVKM. The CDR3 has 18 residues. The CDR3 loop is CASTPQKRAGGLGYGYTF. The DNA for the CDR3 is TGTGCCAGCACCCCCCAAAAAAGGGCTGGCGGGCTAGGCTATGGCTACACCTTC.

This sequence joins TRBV28 and TRBJ2-1; the match to TRBD1 covers 8 bases. This CDR3 region has 13 residues. The junction had 7 bases not matched to a gene; V was cut back by 6 bases and J by 9 bases. CDR1 is MDHEN and CDR2 is SYDVKM in the germline V gene. In DNA, the CDR3 is TGTGCCAGCAGCCAGGGGACAGGCGGTGAGCAGTTCTTC. It codes for CASSQGTGGEQFF.

The chain carries TRBV6-1 and TRBJ2-7; TRBD2 matches at 8 bases. In germline, CDR1 is MNHNS, CDR2 SASEGT. The CDR3 spans 16 residues. The trim removed 2 bases at V and 6 bases at J, leaving 12 bases unmatched. The CDR3 loop is CASSENSGLARVEQYF. In DNA form, the CDR3 reads TGTGCCAGCAGTGAAAATTCCGGACTAGCTAGGGTCGAGCAGTACTTC.

This CDR3 is CASSLGPQYNEQFF. CDR3 DNA sequence: TGTGCCAGCAGTCTGGGACCCCAGTACAATGAGCAGTTCTTC. The gene calls are TRBV6-5 and TRBJ2-1; D assignment may be TRBD1 or TRBD2 (5 bases each). CDR1 and CDR2 from the germline V gene are MNHEY and SVGAGI. The V gene lost 5 bases and the J gene lost 4 bases, with 12 bases spanning the gap. The CDR3 has 14 amino acids.

The genes are TRBV6-5 and TRBJ1-2; possible D gene TRBD1, 6 bases. The CDR3 sequence is 13 residues long. Germline loops: CDR1 MNHEY, CDR2 SVGAGI. Trimming cost V 5 bases and J 5 bases, with 12 bases left between them. Here the CDR3 reads CASSQDSLYGYTF. For the CDR3, the DNA is TGTGCCAGCAGTCAGGACAGTCTATATGGCTACACCTTC.

The rearrangement links TRBV30 to TRBJ2-5, with 14 bases lining up with TRBD2. CDR1 is GTSNPN and CDR2 is SVGIG in the germline V gene (reference sequence). The CDR3 has 15 residues. Losses at the gene ends were 3 bases for V and 7 bases for J; bases not matched to a gene: 7. The CDR3 loop reads CAWSLGLAGEGTQYF. DNA of the CDR3: TGTGCCTGGAGCTTGGGACTAGCGGGAGAGGGGACCCAGTACTTC.

This rearrangement joins TRBV15 to TRBJ2-3; maybe TRBD2 (7 bases). V lost 7 bases and J lost 3, with 11 bases in between. The germline gives CDR1 LNHNV, CDR2 YYDKDF (reference sequence). CDR3 length: 13 residues. The CDR3 bases are TGTGCCACCAAACAGGGACTAACAGATACGCAGTATTTT. It yields the protein CATKQGLTDTQYF.

This clone appeared once. This chain connects TRBV10-3 to TRBJ2-5, with D tentatively TRBD1 (5 bases). This CDR3 is 12 amino acids long. Germline V lookup: CDR1 ENHRY, CDR2 SYGVKD. The V end lost 6 bases, the J end lost 1 base, and 6 bases lay between the germline ends. CDR3 region: CAIRTVQETQYF. CDR3 nucleotide sequence: TGTGCCATCAGGACAGTCCAAGAGACCCAGTACTTC.

The gene calls are TRBV23-1 and TRBJ2-1; perhaps TRBD2 as D (6 bases). TRBV23-1 is an ORF for which the function is uncertain. Trimming took 0 bases from V and 4 from J, leaving 13 bases between them. This CDR3 has 16 amino acids. DNA of the CDR3: TGCGCCAGCAGTCAATCCGGGACTGTGGCTTACAATGAGCAGTTCTTC. Its translation: CASSQSGTVAYNEQFF.

The V call is TRBV3-1 (or the pseudogene TRBV3-2), the J call TRBJ1-1, with D perhaps matching TRBD1 (6 bases). V was cut by 5 bases and J by 4 bases, with 14 bases left in between. Per the germline V gene, CDR1 is LGHDT and CDR2 is YNNKEL (reference sequence). The CDR3 is made up of 14 amino acids. CDR3 DNA: TGTGCCAGCAGCGACCACAGGGTTAGCACTGAAGCTTTCTTT. Amino acids: CASSDHRVSTEAFF.

The chain employs TRBV3-1 (or the pseudogene TRBV3-2) and TRBJ1-5; D is uncertain. Trimming shortened V by 0 bases and J by 6 bases, and 6 bases separated the two germline ends. Germline CDR1 LGHDT, CDR2 YNNKEL (reference sequence). The CDR3 length is 13 residues. The CDR3: CASSQDRIQPQHF. The CDR3 DNA reads as TGTGCCAGCAGCCAAGATCGGATTCAGCCCCAGCATTTT.

This clone was picked up a small number of times. The chain couples TRBV6-5 to TRBJ1-2; the D is unclear. This CDR3 is built from 13 residues. Per the germline V gene, CDR1 is MNHEY and CDR2 is SVGAGI. Trimming pared 0 bases from V and 7 bases from J, leaving 9 bases between. The CDR3 loop reads CASSYSGDGGYTF. In nucleotides, the CDR3 is TGTGCCAGCAGTTACTCTGGGGATGGTGGCTACACCTTC.

In its sample, this clone was seen a few times. The chain couples TRBV12-3 or TRBV12-4 to TRBJ1-6, with D perhaps matching TRBD1 (5 bases). The length of the CDR3 is 12 residues. V lost 6 bases, J lost 10 bases, and 10 bases lay in between. The CDR3 sequence: CASRGVGSPLHF. The DNA of the CDR3 is TGTGCCAGCAGGGGGGTAGGATCACCCCTCCACTTT.

The rearrangement joins TRBV14 to TRBJ2-1, with a weak D call TRBD2 (6 bases). Germline V gene sequence: CDR1 SGHDN, CDR2 FVKESK. The CDR3 is made up of 16 amino acids. Trimming pared 3 bases from V and 0 bases from J, leaving 12 bases between. This chain's CDR3 is CASSHPRGSSYNEQFF. The CDR3 DNA sequence: TGTGCCAGCAGCCATCCGCGGGGCAGCTCCTACAATGAGCAGTTCTTC.

V is TRBV2 and J is TRBJ2-7; D is possibly TRBD1 or TRBD2 (5 bases each). Between the trimmed V and J ends, which lost 1 base and 4 bases, there was a span of 14 bases. Germline CDR1 reads SNHLY; CDR2 reads FYNNEI. CDR3 length: 15 amino acids. The CDR3 sequence is CASSEGWGSGYEQYF. The CDR3 region has the DNA TGTGCCAGCAGTGAAGGTTGGGGGTCCGGGTACGAGCAGTACTTC. Based on the CDR3 plus reference TRBV2 and TRBJ2-7, the full variable domain is EPEVTQTPSHQVTQMGQEVILRCVPISNHLYFYWYRQILGQKVEFLVSFYNNEISEKSEIFDDQFSVERPDGSNFTLKIRSTKLEDSAMYFCASSEGWGSGYEQYFGPGTRLTVT.

The chain combines TRBV4-1 with TRBJ2-5; possibly TRBD1 for D (5 bases). Trimming removed 3 bases at V and 3 bases at J, with 8 bases between. The V gene's germline CDR1 is MGHRA and CDR2 YSYEKL. The CDR3 has 13 residues. CDR3 in amino acids: CASSHLQEETQYF. The CDR3 nucleotides read TGCGCCAGCAGCCACCTACAGGAAGAGACCCAGTACTTC.

The chain links TRBV19 to TRBJ2-4; TRBD2 matches at 10 bases. The CDR3 is made up of 17 amino acids. Germline V gives CDR1 LNHDA, CDR2 SQIVND (reference sequence). The V segment lost 5 bases and the J segment 1 base; nucleotides outside the gene matches: 8. CDR3 DNA sequence: TGTGCCAGTAGTGCCAGCCTACTAGCGGGGGCCAAAAACATTCAGTACTTC. It specifies CASSASLLAGAKNIQYF.

In its sample, this clone was seen once. The chain has TRBV5-1 and TRBJ1-2; D gene ambiguous. Germline lookup yields CDR1 SGHRS and CDR2 YFSETQ. This CDR3 spans 14 amino acids. V lost 0 bases and J 6 bases, leaving 12 bases between the germline ends. This CDR3 is CASSLGGLSDGYTF. The CDR3 DNA sequence: TGCGCCAGCAGCTTGGGAGGTCTCTCGGATGGCTACACCTTC. Variable domain in full (rest from reference TRBV5-1 and TRBJ1-2): KAGVTQTPRYLIKTRGQQVTLSCSPISGHRSVSWYQQTPGQGLQFLFEYFSETQRNKGNFPGRFSGRQFSNSRSEMNVSTLELGDSALYLCASSLGGLSDGYTFGSGTRLTVV.

This sequence joins TRBV6-5 and TRBJ2-2; D unresolved. The CDR3 is made up of 14 amino acids. CDR1 is MNHEY and CDR2 is SVGAGI in the germline V gene. V shed 7 bases and J shed 4 bases, with 13 bases lying between them. CDR3 coding DNA: TGTGCCAGCACCCTCCTAGAGAGCACCGGGGAGCTGTTTTTT. Its translation is CASTLLESTGELFF.

The chain recombines TRBV2 with TRBJ1-3; D gene unclear. V lost 2 bases, J lost 7 bases, and 12 bases lay in between. This CDR3 is 14 amino acids long. CDR1 is SNHLY, CDR2 FYNNEI, per germline. The CDR3: CASSENGDINTIYF. CDR3 sequence (DNA): TGTGCCAGCAGTGAAAATGGTGACATTAACACCATATATTTT.

The chain recombines TRBV29-1 with TRBJ2-3; TRBD1 is a possible D gene (6 bases). The V gene's germline CDR1 is SQVTM and CDR2 ANQGSEA. Trimming stripped 5 bases from V and 0 bases from J, with 9 bases between. The CDR3 contains 13 residues. The CDR3 DNA follows: TGCAGCGTTCTCAGGGGTAGCACAGATACGCAGTATTTT. Translated, it gives CSVLRGSTDTQYF.

The chain uses TRBV3-1 (or the pseudogene TRBV3-2) and TRBJ1-2; no clear D. The CDR3 contains 14 residues. CDR1 LGHDT and CDR2 YNNKEL come from the germline V gene (reference sequence). Trimming cost V 9 bases and J 5 bases, with 19 bases left between them. DNA of the CDR3: TGTGCCAGTACAGCCTCCTACGATCGGTATGGCTACACCTTC. Residues: CASTASYDRYGYTF.

The rearrangement joins TRBV2 to TRBJ1-5; perhaps TRBD1 as D (6 bases). The CDR3 length is 15 residues. The V end was cut by 5 bases, the J end by 6 bases, with 17 bases between. Germline V gene sequence: CDR1 SNHLY, CDR2 FYNNEI. CDR3 region: CASSQQGIFGQPQHF. The DNA of the CDR3 is TGTGCCAGCAGTCAACAGGGTATTTTTGGTCAGCCCCAGCATTTT.

The J gene is TRBJ1-2, the V gene TRBV11-3, with D possibly TRBD1 on 5 matching bases. Deletions cut 5 bases from V and 2 bases from J, with 9 bases between. In germline, CDR1 is SGHNT, CDR2 YENEEA. The CDR3 runs 13 residues. The CDR3 reads CASSETANYGYTF. In DNA form, the CDR3 reads TGTGCCAGCAGCGAGACAGCAAACTATGGCTACACCTTC.

In its sample, this clone was seen once. The V and J genes are TRBV2 and TRBJ1-1, with 7 bases fitting TRBD1. V shed 1 base, J shed 4 bases, and the junction held 9 bases outside the gene matches. Germline CDR1 and CDR2: SNHLY and FYNNEI. The CDR3 totals 16 residues. CDR3 in amino acids: CASSEVGRAGGTEAFF. DNA of the CDR3: TGTGCCAGCAGTGAAGTAGGTCGGGCAGGGGGCACTGAAGCTTTCTTT.